These 24 T cell receptor beta chains were sequenced from one sample in a study of shared clonotypes between healthy human individuals. Using immunoSEQ multiplex PCR, the repertoire was profiled, and TCRdb retains in-frame clones only, with some absent. The data hold approximately 470,000 clones, with approximately 82% observed a single time. The specimen was PBMCs. These receptor sequences come from a woman in her 40s in good health. Some clones in this sample may be carry-over from other donors' samples.

The CDR3 reads CASSLQTGFIYNEQFF. The DNA for the CDR3 is TGTGCCAGCAGCTTGCAGACAGGGTTTATTTACAATGAGCAGTTCTTC. The chain couples TRBV11-2 to TRBJ2-1; 7 bases align to TRBD1. V lost 3 bases, J lost 4 bases, and 9 bases stayed unmatched. Germline assignment: CDR1 SGHAT and CDR2 FQNNGV. The CDR3 length is 16 residues.

The V and J genes are TRBV6-1 and TRBJ2-7, with a possible D match to TRBD2 (5 bases). V lost 1 base to trimming and J lost 4 bases, with 14 bases between them. The CDR3 spans 15 residues. From germline, CDR1 is MNHNS and CDR2 SASEGT. CDR3 loop: CASSEELVPPYEQYF. CDR3 bases: TGTGCCAGCAGTGAAGAACTAGTCCCCCCTTACGAGCAGTACTTC.

As concerns this clone: A much larger clone sits a single nucleotide away, making a read error possible. V gene TRBV28 combines with J gene TRBJ2-2; 8 bases align to TRBD2. Germline lookup yields CDR1 MDHEN and CDR2 SYDVKM. The CDR3 spans 15 residues. Written as DNA, the CDR3 is TGTGCCAGCAGATCCCTTAGCGGGAACACCGGGGAGCCGTTTTTT. Residues: CASRSLSGNTGEPFF.

V gene TRBV9 combines with J gene TRBJ2-5; no definite D call. The CDR3 has 14 amino acids. V lost 2 bases, J lost 0 bases, and 8 bases lay in between. CDR1 is SGDLS, CDR2 YYNGEE, per germline. The CDR3 spells CASSVGRHQETQYF. The CDR3 bases are TGTGCCAGCAGCGTCGGACGGCACCAAGAGACCCAGTACTTC.

The J gene is TRBJ1-3, the V gene TRBV15, with D possibly TRBD1 on 6 matching bases. V was pared by 0 bases and J by 3 bases, with 12 bases between. The V gene's germline CDR1 is LNHNV and CDR2 YYDKDF (reference sequence). The CDR3 extends over 16 amino acids. This CDR3 reads CATSRDRTEDGNTIYF. The CDR3 bases are TGTGCCACCAGCAGAGATCGGACAGAGGATGGAAACACCATATATTTT.

This chain links TRBV7-8 with TRBJ2-3; the D gene is possibly TRBD2 (5 bases). Per the germline V gene, CDR1 is SGHVS and CDR2 is FQNEAQ. The CDR3 is 17 residues long. Trimming shortened V by 8 bases and J by 6 bases, and 27 bases separated the two germline ends. CDR3 DNA sequence: TGTGCCAGCTGTAATCCCAAGATTGAGGGAATTGCGGATACGCAGTATTTT. Translated: CASCNPKIEGIADTQYF.

The gene calls are TRBV10-3 and TRBJ2-2; D call uncertain. Trimming shortened V by 0 bases and J by 1 base, and 6 bases separated the two germline ends. The CDR3 covers 15 residues. CDR1 is ENHRY and CDR2 is SYGVKD in the germline V gene. The CDR3: CAISESWGNTGELFF. The CDR3 DNA reads TGTGCCATCAGTGAGTCGTGGGGGAACACCGGGGAGCTGTTTTTT.

This chain uses TRBV14 with TRBJ2-7; either TRBD1 or TRBD2 may fit D (5 bases each). In germline, CDR1 is SGHDN, CDR2 FVKESK. Trimming pared 2 bases from V and 2 bases from J, leaving 10 bases between. The CDR3 runs 14 residues. CDR3: CASSQWDGTYEQYF. The CDR3 coding sequence is TGTGCCAGCAGCCAATGGGACGGGACCTACGAGCAGTACTTC. The full variable domain, rest sourced from reference TRBV14 and TRBJ2-7, is EAGVTQFPSHSVIEKGQTVTLRCDPISGHDNLYWYRRVMGKEIKFLLHFVKESKQDESGMPNNRFLAERTGGTYSTLKVQPAELEDSGVYFCASSQWDGTYEQYFGPGTRLTVT.

The chain recombines TRBV13 with TRBJ1-5; D is undetermined. The CDR3 loop spans 10 amino acids. V lost 5 bases and J lost 15, with 11 bases in between. CDR1 PRHDT and CDR2 FYEKMQ come from the germline V gene (reference sequence). Here the CDR3 DNA reads TGTGCCAGCAGCCAGTCGCCAGGGCATTTT. It specifies CASSQSPGHF.

The chain recombines TRBV4-1 with TRBJ2-5; D remains unclear. Trimming removed 2 bases from V and 5 bases from J, with 24 bases in between. The CDR3 sequence is 18 residues long. Germline V CDR1 and CDR2: MGHRA, YSYEKL. The CDR3 loop is CASSQRPPLGSLRETQYF. Written as DNA, the CDR3 is TGCGCCAGCAGCCAACGTCCGCCGTTGGGGTCTTTGCGGGAGACCCAGTACTTC.

This chain joins TRBV4-1 and TRBJ2-1; 8 positions agree with TRBD2. CDR1 is MGHRA and CDR2 is YSYEKL in the germline V gene. With V trimmed by 1 base and J by 2 bases, 7 bases remained unmatched. The length of the CDR3 is 17 residues. This chain's CDR3 is CASSQGVLAGTYNEQFF. The CDR3 bases are TGCGCCAGCAGCCAAGGGGTCCTAGCGGGTACCTACAATGAGCAGTTCTTC.

The chain couples TRBV5-1 to TRBJ2-1; perhaps TRBD2 as D (5 bases). This CDR3 has 14 residues. Germline V gene data show CDR1 as SGHRS and CDR2 as YFSETQ. Trimming removed 4 bases from V and 8 bases from J, with 16 bases in between. CDR3 region: CASSVDYPVHEQFF. DNA of the CDR3: TGCGCCAGCAGCGTCGACTATCCGGTCCATGAGCAGTTCTTC. Full variable domain (remainder filled in from reference TRBV5-1 and TRBJ2-1): KAGVTQTPRYLIKTRGQQVTLSCSPISGHRSVSWYQQTPGQGLQFLFEYFSETQRNKGNFPGRFSGRQFSNSRSEMNVSTLELGDSALYLCASSVDYPVHEQFFGPGTRLTVL.

This chain links TRBV30 with TRBJ1-2; no clear D. Germline CDR1 GTSNPN, CDR2 SVGIG (reference sequence). This CDR3 has 13 residues. Trimming pared 2 bases from V and 2 bases from J, leaving 9 bases between. CDR3 sequence (DNA): TGTGCCTGGAGTTACGGGAGAAACTATGGCTACACCTTC. Its protein product is CAWSYGRNYGYTF.

The chain recombines TRBV6-6 with TRBJ2-5; 10 bases map to TRBD2. Germline V CDR1 and CDR2: MNHNY, SVGAGI (reference sequence). The CDR3 is made up of 16 amino acids. With V trimmed by 2 bases and J by 5 bases, 8 bases remained unmatched. Written as DNA, the CDR3 is TGTGCCAGCAGTTACAACAGCGGGAGGGCCGGCGAGACCCAGTACTTC. It codes for CASSYNSGRAGETQYF.

The rearrangement uses TRBV7-9 and TRBJ1-4; 8 bases map to TRBD1. Germline CDR1 reads SEHNR; CDR2 reads FQNEAQ (reference sequence). The trim removed 5 bases at V and 4 bases at J, leaving 3 bases unmatched. The CDR3 runs to 14 residues. CDR3 sequence (DNA): TGTGCCAGCAGCCAGGGACAGGATAATGAAAAACTGTTTTTT. Translated: CASSQGQDNEKLFF. Using reference TRBV7-9 and TRBJ1-4 for the parts outside the CDR3, the full variable domain is DTGVSQNPRHKITKRGQNVTFRCDPISEHNRLYWYRQTLGQGPEFLTYFQNEAQLEKSRLLSDRFSAERPKGSFSTLEIQRTEQGDSAMYLCASSQGQDNEKLFFGSGTQLSVL.

V is TRBV27 and J is TRBJ2-5; D possibly corresponds to TRBD1 (5 bases). V lost 2 bases and J lost 7, with 11 bases in between. The germline V gene has CDR1 MNHEY and CDR2 SMNVEV (reference sequence). The CDR3 is 13 residues long. CDR3 sequence reads: CASSLAGMGTQYF. Here the CDR3 DNA reads TGTGCCAGCAGTTTAGCAGGGATGGGGACCCAGTACTTC.

The chain links TRBV7-2 to TRBJ2-1; 12 bases match TRBD2. Germline CDR1 is SGHTA and CDR2 is FQGNSA. V lost 5 bases and J lost 6; bases outside the gene matches: 11. This CDR3 is built from 17 residues. CDR3 in DNA: TGTGCCAGCAGCCTCAGAACTAGCGGGAGGTACCCCAATGAGCAGTTCTTC. Amino acid sequence: CASSLRTSGRYPNEQFF. Together with reference TRBV7-2 and TRBJ2-1, the CDR3 gives the full variable domain: GAGVSQSPSNKVTEKGKDVELRCDPISGHTALYWYRQSLGQGLEFLIYFQGNSAPDKSGLPSDRFSAERTGGSVSTLTIQRTQQEDSAVYLCASSLRTSGRYPNEQFFGPGTRLTVL.

The rearrangement uses TRBV5-6 and TRBJ2-1, with 9 bases that match TRBD1. Trimming took 4 bases from V and 8 from J; bases not matched to a gene: 13. CDR1 is SGHDT and CDR2 is YYEEEE in the germline V gene. This CDR3 is 16 amino acids long. CDR3 sequence: CASSRTLDRGWHEQFF. The CDR3 region has the DNA TGTGCCAGCAGCCGAACGCTAGACAGGGGGTGGCATGAGCAGTTCTTC.

The chain has TRBV6-4 and TRBJ2-2, with D unresolved. V shed 6 bases and J shed 4 bases, with 9 bases lying between them. Looked up from germline, CDR1 is MRHNA and CDR2 is SNTAGT. This CDR3 is built from 13 residues. The CDR3 coding sequence is TGTGCCAGCAGCCCCTTCAGCACCGGGGAGCTGTTTTTT. Protein sequence: CASSPFSTGELFF.

The rearrangement joins TRBV19 to TRBJ2-1; possible D gene TRBD2, 6 bases. Germline assignment: CDR1 LNHDA and CDR2 SQIVND (reference sequence). The CDR3 length is 14 residues. V was clipped by 4 bases and J by 6 bases, with 13 bases between them. This CDR3 reads CASSKPGTSNEQFF. The CDR3 region has the DNA TGTGCCAGTAGTAAACCCGGGACTTCCAATGAGCAGTTCTTC.

V gene TRBV4-3 combines with J gene TRBJ2-1, with D perhaps being TRBD1 or TRBD2 (6 bases each). From germline, CDR1 is LGHNA and CDR2 YSLEER. Trimming removed 4 bases from V and 3 bases from J, with 13 bases in between. The CDR3 loop spans 15 amino acids. This chain's CDR3 is CASSRQGTDYNEQFF. In DNA, the CDR3 is TGCGCCAGCAGCCGTCAGGGGACTGACTACAATGAGCAGTTCTTC.

This clone was detected once. This sequence joins TRBV29-1 and TRBJ1-1; D gene unclear. CDR1 and CDR2 from the germline V gene are SQVTM and ANQGSEA. V dropped 6 bases and J dropped 1 base, with 12 bases sitting between them. The CDR3 has 13 residues. The CDR3 sequence: CSVLHPANTEAFF. CDR3 DNA: TGCAGCGTACTCCACCCGGCGAACACTGAAGCTTTCTTT.

The sample holds many counts of this clone. The chain combines TRBV5-6 with TRBJ2-7; weak D call: TRBD2 (5 bases). Germline lookup yields CDR1 SGHDT and CDR2 YYEEEE. V was shortened by 4 bases and J by 6 bases, with 17 bases between the two germline ends. The CDR3 extends over 14 amino acids. The CDR3 DNA reads TGTGCCAGCAGCCCCGGGGAGTTTGCCTCCGAGCAGTACTTC. Protein sequence: CASSPGEFASEQYF.

V usage is TRBV9 and J usage is TRBJ2-1, with a possible D match to TRBD2 (5 bases). Trimming removed 3 bases from V and 2 bases from J, with 15 bases in between. Germline CDR1 reads SGDLS; CDR2 reads YYNGEE. CDR3 length equals 16 residues. The CDR3 DNA reads TGTGCCAGCAGCGCGAGGGTAGCGTTGGCCTACAATGAGCAGTTCTTC. Translated: CASSARVALAYNEQFF.